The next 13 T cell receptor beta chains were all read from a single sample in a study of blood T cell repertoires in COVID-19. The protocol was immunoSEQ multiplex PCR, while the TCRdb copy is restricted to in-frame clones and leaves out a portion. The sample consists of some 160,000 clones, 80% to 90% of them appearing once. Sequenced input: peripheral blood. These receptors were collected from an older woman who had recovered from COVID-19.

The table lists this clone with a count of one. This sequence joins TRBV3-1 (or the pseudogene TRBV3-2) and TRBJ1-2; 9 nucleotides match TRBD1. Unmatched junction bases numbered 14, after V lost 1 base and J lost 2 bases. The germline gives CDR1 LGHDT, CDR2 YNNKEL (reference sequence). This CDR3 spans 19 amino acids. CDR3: CASSQALALRDRDNYGYTF. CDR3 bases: TGTGCCAGCAGCCAAGCCCTGGCCCTCCGGGACAGGGACAACTATGGCTACACCTTC.

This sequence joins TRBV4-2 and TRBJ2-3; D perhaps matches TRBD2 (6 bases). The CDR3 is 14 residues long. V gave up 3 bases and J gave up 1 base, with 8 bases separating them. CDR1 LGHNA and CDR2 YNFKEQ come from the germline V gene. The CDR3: CASSQSGGTDTQYF. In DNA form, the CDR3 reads TGTGCCAGCAGCCAGTCGGGGGGCACAGATACGCAGTATTTT.

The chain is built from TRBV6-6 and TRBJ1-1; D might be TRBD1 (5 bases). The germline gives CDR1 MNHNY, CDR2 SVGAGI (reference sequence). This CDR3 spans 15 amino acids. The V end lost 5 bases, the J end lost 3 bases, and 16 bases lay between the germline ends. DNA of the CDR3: TGTGCCAGCAGTAACCCGCGCAGGGCGTACACTGAAGCTTTCTTT. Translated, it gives CASSNPRRAYTEAFF.

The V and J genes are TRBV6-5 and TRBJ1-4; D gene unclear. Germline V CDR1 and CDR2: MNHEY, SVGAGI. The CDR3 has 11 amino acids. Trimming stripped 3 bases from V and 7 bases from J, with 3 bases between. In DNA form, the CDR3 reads TGTGCCAGCAGTTATAGTGAAAAACTGTTTTTT. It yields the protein CASSYSEKLFF.

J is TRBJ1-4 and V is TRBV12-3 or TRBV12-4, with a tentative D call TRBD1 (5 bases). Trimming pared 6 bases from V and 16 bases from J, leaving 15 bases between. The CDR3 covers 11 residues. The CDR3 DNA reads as TGTGCCAGCAGAAACACTCAGGGCTGGTTTTTT. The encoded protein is CASRNTQGWFF.

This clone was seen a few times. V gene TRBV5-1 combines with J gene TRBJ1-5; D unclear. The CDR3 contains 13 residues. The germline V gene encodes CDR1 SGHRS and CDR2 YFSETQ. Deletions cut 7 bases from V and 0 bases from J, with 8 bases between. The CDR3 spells CASRTDSNQPQHF. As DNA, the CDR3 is TGCGCCAGCCGGACTGATAGCAATCAGCCCCAGCATTTT.

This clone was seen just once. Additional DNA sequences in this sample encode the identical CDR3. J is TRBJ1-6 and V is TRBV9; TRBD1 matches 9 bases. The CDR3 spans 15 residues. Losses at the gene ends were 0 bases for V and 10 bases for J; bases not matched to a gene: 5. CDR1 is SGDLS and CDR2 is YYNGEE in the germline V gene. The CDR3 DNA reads TGTGCCAGCAGCGTAGCGGGACAGGGTGGGTCACCCCTCCACTTT. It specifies CASSVAGQGGSPLHF.

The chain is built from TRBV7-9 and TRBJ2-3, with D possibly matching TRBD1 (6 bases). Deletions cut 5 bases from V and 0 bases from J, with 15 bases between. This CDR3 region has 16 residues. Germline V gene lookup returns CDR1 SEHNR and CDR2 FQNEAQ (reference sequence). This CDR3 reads CASSPPGGQSTDTQYF. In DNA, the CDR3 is TGTGCCAGCAGCCCTCCTGGGGGACAAAGCACAGATACGCAGTATTTT.

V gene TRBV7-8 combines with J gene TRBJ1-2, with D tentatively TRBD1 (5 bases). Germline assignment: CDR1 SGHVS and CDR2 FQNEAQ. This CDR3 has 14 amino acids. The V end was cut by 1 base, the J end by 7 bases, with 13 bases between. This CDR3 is CASSLVGRVVGYTF. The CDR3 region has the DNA TGTGCCAGCAGCTTAGTTGGCAGGGTGGTTGGCTACACCTTC.

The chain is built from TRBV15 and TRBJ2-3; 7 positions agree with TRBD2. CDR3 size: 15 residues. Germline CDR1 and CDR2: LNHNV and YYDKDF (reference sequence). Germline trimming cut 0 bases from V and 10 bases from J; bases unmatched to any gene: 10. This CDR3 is CATSRDWGGPPAQYF. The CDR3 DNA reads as TGTGCCACCAGCAGAGATTGGGGAGGGCCACCGGCGCAGTATTTT.

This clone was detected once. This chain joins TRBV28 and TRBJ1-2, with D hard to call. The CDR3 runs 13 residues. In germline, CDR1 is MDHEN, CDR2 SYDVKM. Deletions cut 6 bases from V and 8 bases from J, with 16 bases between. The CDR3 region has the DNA TGTGCCAGCAGCCGGCTCCGGAGGGCGGGCTACACCTTC. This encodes CASSRLRRAGYTF.

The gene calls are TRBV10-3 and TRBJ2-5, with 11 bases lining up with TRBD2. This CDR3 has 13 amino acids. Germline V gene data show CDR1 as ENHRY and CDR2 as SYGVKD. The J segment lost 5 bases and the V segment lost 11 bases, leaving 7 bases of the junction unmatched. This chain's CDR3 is CAANSGGVETQYF. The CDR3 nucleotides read TGTGCCGCAAATAGCGGGGGGGTGGAGACCCAGTACTTC.

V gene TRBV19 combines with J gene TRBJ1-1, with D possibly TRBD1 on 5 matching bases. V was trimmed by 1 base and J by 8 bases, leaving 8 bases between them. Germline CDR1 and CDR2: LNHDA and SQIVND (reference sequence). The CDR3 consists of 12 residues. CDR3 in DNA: TGTGCCAGTAGTATAGGGCAGGGAGAAGCTTTCTTT. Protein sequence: CASSIGQGEAFF.